Listed here are 4 T cell receptor beta chains from one sample, sequenced in a study of cytomegalovirus exposure and HLA in healthy donors. TCRdb's table, derived via immunoSEQ multiplex PCR, lists solely in-frame clones and lacks some. Here the sample spans some 170,000 clones, around nine tenths being singletons. Sequencing was carried out using PBMCs. The source of these receptors is a man in his late teens or twenties in good health and CMV-seropositive.

The chain recombines TRBV4-2 with TRBJ1-4, with D possibly matching TRBD1 (6 bases). Germline V gene sequence: CDR1 LGHNA, CDR2 YNFKEQ. This CDR3 spans 17 amino acids. Trimming cost V 0 bases and J 0 bases, with 11 bases left between them. CDR3 coding DNA: TGTGCCAGCAGCCAAGATGGGGGCCCTGCAACTAATGAAAAACTGTTTTTT. Translation gives CASSQDGGPATNEKLFF.

This chain connects TRBV7-3 to TRBJ2-2; D ambiguous. Germline CDR1 is SGHTA and CDR2 is FQGTGA. This CDR3 contains 15 residues. V was cut by 5 bases and J by 5 bases, with 15 bases left in between. The DNA for the CDR3 is TGTGCCAGCAGCCCAACTCCTAGGAGAACCGGGGAGCTGTTTTTT. Its translation is CASSPTPRRTGELFF.

The CDR3: CSVTDRADTQYF. The CDR3 coding sequence is TGCAGCGTTACCGACAGGGCAGATACGCAGTATTTT. The chain is built from TRBV29-1 and TRBJ2-3, with 7 bases aligning to TRBD1. CDR1 SQVTM and CDR2 ANQGSEA come from the germline V gene. V was pared by 5 bases and J by 4 bases, with 3 bases of the junction left unmatched. The CDR3 covers 12 residues.

J is TRBJ2-4 and V is TRBV30; 8 positions match TRBD2. V lost 2 bases, J lost 7 bases, and 7 bases stayed unmatched. CDR1 and CDR2 (germline): GTSNPN, SVGIG (reference sequence). This CDR3 comprises 14 residues. For the CDR3, the DNA is TGTGCCTGGAGTCTGGCGGGGGGCAACAACATTCAGTACTTC. It codes for CAWSLAGGNNIQYF.